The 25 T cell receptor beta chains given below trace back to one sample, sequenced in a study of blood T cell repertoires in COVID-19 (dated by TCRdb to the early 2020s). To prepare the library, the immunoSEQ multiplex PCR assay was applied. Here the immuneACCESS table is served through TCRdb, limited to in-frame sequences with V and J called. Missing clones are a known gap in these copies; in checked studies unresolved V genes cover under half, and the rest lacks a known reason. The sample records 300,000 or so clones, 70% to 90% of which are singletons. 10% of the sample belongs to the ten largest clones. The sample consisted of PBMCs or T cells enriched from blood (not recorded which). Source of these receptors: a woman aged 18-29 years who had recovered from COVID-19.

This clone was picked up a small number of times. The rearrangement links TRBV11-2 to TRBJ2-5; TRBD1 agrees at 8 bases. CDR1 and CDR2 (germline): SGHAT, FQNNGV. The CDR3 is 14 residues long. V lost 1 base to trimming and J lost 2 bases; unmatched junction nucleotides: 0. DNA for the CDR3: TGTGCCAGCAGCTTAGGGACAGGGCAAGAGACCCAGTACTTC. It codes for CASSLGTGQETQYF.

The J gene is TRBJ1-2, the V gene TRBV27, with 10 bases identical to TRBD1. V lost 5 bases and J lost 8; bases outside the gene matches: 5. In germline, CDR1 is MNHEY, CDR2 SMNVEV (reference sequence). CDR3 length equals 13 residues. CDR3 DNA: TGTGCCAGCAGTGACAGGGGGCTGACGGGCTACACCTTC. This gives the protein CASSDRGLTGYTF.

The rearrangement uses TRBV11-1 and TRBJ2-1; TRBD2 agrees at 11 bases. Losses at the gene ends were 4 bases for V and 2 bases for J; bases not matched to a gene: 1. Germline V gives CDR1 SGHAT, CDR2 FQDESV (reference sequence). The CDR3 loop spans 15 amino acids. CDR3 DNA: TGTGCCAGCAGCTATAGCGGGGGGGCCTACAATGAGCAGTTCTTC. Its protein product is CASSYSGGAYNEQFF. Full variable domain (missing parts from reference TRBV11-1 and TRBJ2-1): EAEVAQSPRYKITEKSQAVAFWCDPISGHATLYWYRQILGQGPELLVQFQDESVVDDSQLPKDRFSAERLKGVDSTLKIQPAELGDSAMYLCASSYSGGAYNEQFFGPGTRLTVL.

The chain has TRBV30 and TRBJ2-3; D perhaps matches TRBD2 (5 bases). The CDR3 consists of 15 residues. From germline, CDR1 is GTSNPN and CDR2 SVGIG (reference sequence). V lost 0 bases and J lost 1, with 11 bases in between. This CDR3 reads CAWSVPGLGTDTQYF. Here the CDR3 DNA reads TGTGCCTGGAGTGTACCGGGATTAGGCACAGATACGCAGTATTTT. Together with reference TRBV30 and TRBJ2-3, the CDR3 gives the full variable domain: SQTIHQWPATLVQPVGSPLSLECTVEGTSNPNLYWYRQAAGRGLQLLFYSVGIGQISSEVPQNLSASRPQDRQFILSSKKLLLSDSGFYLCAWSVPGLGTDTQYFGPGTRLTVL.

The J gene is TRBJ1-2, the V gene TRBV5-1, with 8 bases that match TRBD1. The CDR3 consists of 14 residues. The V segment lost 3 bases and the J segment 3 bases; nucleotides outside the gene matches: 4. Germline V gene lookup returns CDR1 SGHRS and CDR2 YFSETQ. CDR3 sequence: CASSSGQGYYGYTF. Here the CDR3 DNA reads TGCGCCAGCAGCTCCGGACAGGGTTACTATGGCTACACCTTC.

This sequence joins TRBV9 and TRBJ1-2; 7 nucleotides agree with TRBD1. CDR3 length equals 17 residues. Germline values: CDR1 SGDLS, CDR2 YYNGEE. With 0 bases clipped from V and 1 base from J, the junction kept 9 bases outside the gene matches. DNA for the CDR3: TGTGCCAGCAGCGTAGACTACAGGGGCCTGATTAACTATGGCTACACCTTC. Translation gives CASSVDYRGLINYGYTF. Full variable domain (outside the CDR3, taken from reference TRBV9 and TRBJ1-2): DSGVTQTPKHLITATGQRVTLRCSPRSGDLSVYWYQQSLDQGLQFLIQYYNGEERAKGNILERFSAQQFPDLHSELNLSSLELGDSALYFCASSVDYRGLINYGYTFGSGTRLTVV.

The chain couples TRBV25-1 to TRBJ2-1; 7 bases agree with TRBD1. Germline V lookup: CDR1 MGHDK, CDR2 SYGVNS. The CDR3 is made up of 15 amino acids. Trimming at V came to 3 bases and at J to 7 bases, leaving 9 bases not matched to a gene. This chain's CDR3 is CASSDMTGRLNEQFF. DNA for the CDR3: TGTGCCAGCAGTGACATGACAGGGCGGTTAAATGAGCAGTTCTTC.

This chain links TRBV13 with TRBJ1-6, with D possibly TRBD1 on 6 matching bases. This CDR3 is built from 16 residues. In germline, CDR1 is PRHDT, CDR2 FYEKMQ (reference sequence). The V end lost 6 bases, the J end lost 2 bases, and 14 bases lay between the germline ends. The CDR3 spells CASSHREEAYNSPLHF. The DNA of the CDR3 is TGTGCCAGCAGTCACAGGGAAGAGGCCTATAATTCACCCCTCCACTTT.

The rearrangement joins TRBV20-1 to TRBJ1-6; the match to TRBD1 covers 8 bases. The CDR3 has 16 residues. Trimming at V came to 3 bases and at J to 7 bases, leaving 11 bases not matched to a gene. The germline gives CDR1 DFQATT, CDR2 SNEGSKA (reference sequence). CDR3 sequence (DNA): TGCAGTGCTAGTCCAACAGGGGGGGGTGGAAATTCACCCCTCCACTTT. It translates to CSASPTGGGGNSPLHF.

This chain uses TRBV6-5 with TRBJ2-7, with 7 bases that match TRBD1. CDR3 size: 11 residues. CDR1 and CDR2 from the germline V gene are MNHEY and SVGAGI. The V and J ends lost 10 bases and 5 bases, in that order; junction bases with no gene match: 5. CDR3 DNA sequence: TGTGCCACCACACAGGGGAACGAGCAGTACTTC. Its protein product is CATTQGNEQYF.

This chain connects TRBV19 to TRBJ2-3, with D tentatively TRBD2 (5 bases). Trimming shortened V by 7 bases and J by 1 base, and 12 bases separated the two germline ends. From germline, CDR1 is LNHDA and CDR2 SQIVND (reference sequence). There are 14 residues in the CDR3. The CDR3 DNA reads TGTGCCAGTAAGACTTCCGGGGGCACAGATACGCAGTATTTT. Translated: CASKTSGGTDTQYF.

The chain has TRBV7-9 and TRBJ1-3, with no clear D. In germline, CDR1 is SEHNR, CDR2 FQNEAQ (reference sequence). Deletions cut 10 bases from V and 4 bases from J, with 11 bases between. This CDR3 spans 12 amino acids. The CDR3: CAIRTVGNTIYF. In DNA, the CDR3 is TGTGCCATACGGACTGTGGGAAACACCATATATTTT. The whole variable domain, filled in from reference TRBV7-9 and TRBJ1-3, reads DTGVSQNPRHKITKRGQNVTFRCDPISEHNRLYWYRQTLGQGPEFLTYFQNEAQLEKSRLLSDRFSAERPKGSFSTLEIQRTEQGDSAMYLCAIRTVGNTIYFGEGSWLTVV.

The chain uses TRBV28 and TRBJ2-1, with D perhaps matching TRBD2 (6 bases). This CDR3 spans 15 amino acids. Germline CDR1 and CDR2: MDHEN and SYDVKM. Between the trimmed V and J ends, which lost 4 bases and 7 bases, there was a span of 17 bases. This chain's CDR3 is CASSSPGGYANEQFF. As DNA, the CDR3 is TGTGCCAGCAGTTCCCCTGGGGGGTATGCGAATGAGCAGTTCTTC. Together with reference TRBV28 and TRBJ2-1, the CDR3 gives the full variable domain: DVKVTQSSRYLVKRTGEKVFLECVQDMDHENMFWYRQDPGLGLRLIYFSYDVKMKEKGDIPEGYSVSREKKERFSLILESASTNQTSMYLCASSSPGGYANEQFFGPGTRLTVL.

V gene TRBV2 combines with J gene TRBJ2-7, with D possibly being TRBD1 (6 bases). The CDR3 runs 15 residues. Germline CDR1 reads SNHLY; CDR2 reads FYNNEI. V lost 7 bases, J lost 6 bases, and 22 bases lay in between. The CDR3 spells CASIAPTGYRVEQYF. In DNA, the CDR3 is TGTGCCAGCATCGCACCAACAGGGTATCGGGTCGAGCAGTACTTC. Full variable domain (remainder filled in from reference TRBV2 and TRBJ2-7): EPEVTQTPSHQVTQMGQEVILRCVPISNHLYFYWYRQILGQKVEFLVSFYNNEISEKSEIFDDQFSVERPDGSNFTLKIRSTKLEDSAMYFCASIAPTGYRVEQYFGPGTRLTVT.

In DNA form, the CDR3 reads TGTGCCAGAAGGGAATCGGCGGGGGGGTTCTACAATGAGCAGTTCTTC. It translates to CARRESAGGFYNEQFF. This chain connects TRBV7-5 to TRBJ2-1; the table's D gene call, TRBD2, was not cross checked with the DNA. TRBV7-5 is labeled a pseudogene. This CDR3 is 16 amino acids long.

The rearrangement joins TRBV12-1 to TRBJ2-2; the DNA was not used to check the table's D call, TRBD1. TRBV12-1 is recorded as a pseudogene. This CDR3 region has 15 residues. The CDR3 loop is CASSETGGNTGELFF. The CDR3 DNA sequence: TGTGCCAGCAGCGAGACAGGGGGCAACACCGGGGAGCTGTTTTTT.

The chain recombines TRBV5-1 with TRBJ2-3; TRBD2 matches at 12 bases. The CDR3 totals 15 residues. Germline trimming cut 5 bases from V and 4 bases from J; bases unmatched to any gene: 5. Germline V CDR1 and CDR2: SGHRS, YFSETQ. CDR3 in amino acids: CASSTTSGGADTQYF. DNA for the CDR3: TGCGCCAGCAGTACGACTAGCGGGGGTGCAGATACGCAGTATTTT.

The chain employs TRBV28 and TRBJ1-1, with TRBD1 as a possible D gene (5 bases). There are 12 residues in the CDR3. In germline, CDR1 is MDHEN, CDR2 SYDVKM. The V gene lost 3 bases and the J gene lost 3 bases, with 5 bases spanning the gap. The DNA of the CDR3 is TGTGCCAGCAGTTTGACAGACACTGAAGCTTTCTTT. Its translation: CASSLTDTEAFF.

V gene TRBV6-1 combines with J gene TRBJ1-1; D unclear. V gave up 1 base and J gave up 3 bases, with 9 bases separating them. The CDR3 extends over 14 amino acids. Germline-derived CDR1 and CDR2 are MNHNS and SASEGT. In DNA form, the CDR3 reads TGTGCCAGCAGTGAAGAGGGAGGGTACACTGAAGCTTTCTTT. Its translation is CASSEEGGYTEAFF.

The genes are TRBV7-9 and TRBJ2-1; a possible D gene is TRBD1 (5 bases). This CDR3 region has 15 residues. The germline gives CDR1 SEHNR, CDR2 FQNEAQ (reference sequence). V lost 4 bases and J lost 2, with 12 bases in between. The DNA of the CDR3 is TGTGCCAGCAGCTACTCCGACAGCCCCTACAATGAGCAGTTCTTC. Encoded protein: CASSYSDSPYNEQFF.

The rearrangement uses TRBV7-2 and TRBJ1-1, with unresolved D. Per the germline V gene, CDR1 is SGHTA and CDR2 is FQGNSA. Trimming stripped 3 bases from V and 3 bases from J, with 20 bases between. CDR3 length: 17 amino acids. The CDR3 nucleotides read TGTGCCAGCAGCTTTGACCGCTTATCGTATCAGGACACTGAAGCTTTCTTT. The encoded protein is CASSFDRLSYQDTEAFF.

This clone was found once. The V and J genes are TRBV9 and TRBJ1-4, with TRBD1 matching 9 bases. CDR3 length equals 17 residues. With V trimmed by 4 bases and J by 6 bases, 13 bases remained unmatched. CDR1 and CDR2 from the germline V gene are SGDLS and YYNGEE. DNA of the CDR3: TGTGCCAGCAGCACACGGACATCGGACAGGGGTTATGAAAAACTGTTTTTT. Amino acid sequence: CASSTRTSDRGYEKLFF.

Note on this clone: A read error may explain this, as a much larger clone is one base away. CDR3 DNA sequence: TGTGCCAGCAGCGTAGGGACAGGGAACACTGAAGCTTTCTTT. Protein: CASSVGTGNTEAFF. This chain links TRBV9 with TRBJ1-1, with 7 bases aligning to TRBD1. Per germline, CDR1 SGDLS and CDR2 YYNGEE. This CDR3 has 14 amino acids. V was clipped by 0 bases and J by 1 base; unmatched bases: 0.

The CDR3, as DNA: TGTGCCAGTAGTACCTCGGACAGCTCCTACGAGCAGTACTTC. This encodes CASSTSDSSYEQYF. The J gene is TRBJ2-7, the V gene TRBV19, with D possibly TRBD1 on 6 matching bases. V was trimmed by 4 bases and J by 0 bases, leaving 10 bases between them. The CDR3 totals 14 residues. Germline V gene data show CDR1 as LNHDA and CDR2 as SQIVND (reference sequence).

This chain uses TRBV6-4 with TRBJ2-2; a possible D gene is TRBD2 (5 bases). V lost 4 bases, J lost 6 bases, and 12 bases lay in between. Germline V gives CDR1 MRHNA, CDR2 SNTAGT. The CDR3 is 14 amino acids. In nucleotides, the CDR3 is TGTGCCAGCAGTGTCACACTAGTGTCCGGGGAGCTGTTTTTT. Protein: CASSVTLVSGELFF.